Here is one T cell receptor (beta chain) with its context. Its antigen is unidentified. One junction end disagrees with the germline gene, perhaps due to a read error. The data derive from a study of cytomegalovirus exposure and HLA in healthy donors. The CDR3 covers 16 residues. Germline V gene lookup returns CDR1 SSHAT and CDR2 FNYEAQ (reference sequence). General study results and limits: Some TCR beta chains (164 of them) were listed as cytomegalovirus-associated.

13 Jbeta primers and 60 Vbeta primers were used for the PCR. Clones were read by immunoSEQ multiplex PCR, and TCRdb kept only the in-frame ones, dropping some. This sample has about 160,000 clones, with 82% found just once. The receptor's source is a girl aged 2 to 10 in good health and CMV-seropositive. The sequenced sample consisted of PBMCs. The V gene is TRBV7-7, the J gene TRBJ2-2; 8 bases align to TRBD2. The CDR3 loop is CASSLGSAGAGGELFF. In nucleotides, the CDR3 is TGTGCTAGCAGCTTAGGATCAGCGGGAGCGGGCGGGGAGCTGTTTTTT. Full variable domain (remainder filled in from reference TRBV7-7 and TRBJ2-2): GAGVSQSPRYKVTKRGQDVTLRCDPISSHATLYWYQQALGQGPEFLTYFNYEAQPDKSGLPSDRFSAERPEGSISTLTIQRTEQRDSAMYRCASSLGSAGAGGELFFGEGSRLTVL.